This TCR beta chain was captured by sequencing in a study of radiation and T cells in renal cell carcinoma. Overall study results and limits: Baseline intratumoral clonotype presence is unknown without pretreatment biopsies.

CDR1 MDHEN and CDR2 SYDVKM come from the germline V gene. The CDR3 totals 14 residues. The germline V and J ends were trimmed by 6 bases and 10 bases, with 22 bases remaining between them. The repertoire was sequenced with immunoSEQ multiplex PCR; TCRdb's copy has only in-frame clones and lacks some. The sample lists over 55,000 clones, roughly four fifths occurring once. Notes on this clone: What it recognizes is unknown.

The time point is: blood 2 weeks post-SBRT. The treatment was: 15 Gy SBRT to primary tumor, nephrectomy 4 weeks later. This chain connects TRBV28 to TRBJ2-7, with D possibly being TRBD2 (5 bases). This material consisted of blood, taken from a patient whose treatment included radiotherapy and nephrectomy. The TCR comes from a man between 60 and 75 years old with renal cell carcinoma. This CDR3 reads CASSPYGRESPQYV. CDR3 sequence (DNA): TGTGCCAGCAGCCCCTATGGACGGGAAAGTCCACAGTACGTC.